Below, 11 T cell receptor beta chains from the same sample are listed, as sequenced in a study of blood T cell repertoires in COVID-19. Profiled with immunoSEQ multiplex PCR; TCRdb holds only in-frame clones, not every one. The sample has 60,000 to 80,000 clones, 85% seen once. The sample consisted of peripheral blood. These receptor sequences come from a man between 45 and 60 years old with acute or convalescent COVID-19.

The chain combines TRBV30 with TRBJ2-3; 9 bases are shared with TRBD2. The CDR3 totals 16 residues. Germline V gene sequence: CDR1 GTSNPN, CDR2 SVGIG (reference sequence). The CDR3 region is CALRPSGVGSTDTQYF. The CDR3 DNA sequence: TGTGCGCTCCGGCCTAGCGGGGTGGGGAGCACAGATACGCAGTATTTT.

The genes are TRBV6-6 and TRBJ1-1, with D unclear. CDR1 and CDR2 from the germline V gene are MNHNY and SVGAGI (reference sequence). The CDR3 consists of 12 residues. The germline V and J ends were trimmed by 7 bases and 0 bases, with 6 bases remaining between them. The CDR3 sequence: CASTHMNTEAFF. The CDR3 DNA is TGTGCCAGCACCCACATGAACACTGAAGCTTTCTTT.

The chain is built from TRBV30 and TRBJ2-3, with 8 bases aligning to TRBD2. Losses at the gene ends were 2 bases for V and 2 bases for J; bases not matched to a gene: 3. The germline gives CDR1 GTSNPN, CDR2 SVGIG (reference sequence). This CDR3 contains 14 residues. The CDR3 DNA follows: TGTGCCTGGAGTCGGGGGGGCTTCACAGATACGCAGTATTTT. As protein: CAWSRGGFTDTQYF.

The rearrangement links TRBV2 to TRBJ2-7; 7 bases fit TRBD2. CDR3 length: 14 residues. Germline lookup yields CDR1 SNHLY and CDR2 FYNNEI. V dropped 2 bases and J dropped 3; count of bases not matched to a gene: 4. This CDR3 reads CASSESRGDYEQYF. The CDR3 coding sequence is TGTGCCAGCAGTGAAAGTCGGGGGGACTACGAGCAGTACTTC. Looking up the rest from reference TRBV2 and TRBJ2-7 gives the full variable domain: EPEVTQTPSHQVTQMGQEVILRCVPISNHLYFYWYRQILGQKVEFLVSFYNNEISEKSEIFDDQFSVERPDGSNFTLKIRSTKLEDSAMYFCASSESRGDYEQYFGPGTRLTVT.

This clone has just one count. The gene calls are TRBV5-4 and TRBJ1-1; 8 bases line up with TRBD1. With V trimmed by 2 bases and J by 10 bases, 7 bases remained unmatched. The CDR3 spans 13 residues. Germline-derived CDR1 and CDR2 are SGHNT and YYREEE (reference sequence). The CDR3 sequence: CASSFLQGAGAFF. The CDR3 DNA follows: TGTGCCAGCAGCTTCCTTCAGGGGGCTGGAGCTTTCTTT.

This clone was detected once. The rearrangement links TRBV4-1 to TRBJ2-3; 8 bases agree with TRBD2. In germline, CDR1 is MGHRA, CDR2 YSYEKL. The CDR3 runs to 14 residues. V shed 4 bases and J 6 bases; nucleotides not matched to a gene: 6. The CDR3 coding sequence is TGCGCCAGCAGCCCCGGGCGGGAGGTGGATACGCAGTATTTT. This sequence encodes CASSPGREVDTQYF.

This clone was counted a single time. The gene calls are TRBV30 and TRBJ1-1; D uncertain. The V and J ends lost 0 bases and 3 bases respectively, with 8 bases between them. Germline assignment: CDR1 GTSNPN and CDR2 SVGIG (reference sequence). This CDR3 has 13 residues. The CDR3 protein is CAWSVRDHTEAFF. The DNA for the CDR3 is TGTGCCTGGAGTGTCCGGGATCACACTGAAGCTTTCTTT.

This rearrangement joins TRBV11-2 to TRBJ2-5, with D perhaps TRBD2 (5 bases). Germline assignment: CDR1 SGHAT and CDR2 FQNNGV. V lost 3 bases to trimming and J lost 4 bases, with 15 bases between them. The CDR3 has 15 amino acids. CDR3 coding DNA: TGTGCCAGCAGCTTCCGGGGATCGGGTATAGAGACCCAGTACTTC. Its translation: CASSFRGSGIETQYF.

This CDR3 is CASSVATGTGGYQPQHF. CDR3 nucleotides: TGTGCCAGCAGTGTGGCGACCGGGACAGGGGGTTATCAGCCCCAGCATTTT. The chain carries TRBV2 and TRBJ1-5; 11 nucleotides align to TRBD1. Looked up from germline, CDR1 is SNHLY and CDR2 is FYNNEI. V lost 4 bases, J lost 5 bases, and 10 bases stayed unmatched. This CDR3 region has 17 residues.

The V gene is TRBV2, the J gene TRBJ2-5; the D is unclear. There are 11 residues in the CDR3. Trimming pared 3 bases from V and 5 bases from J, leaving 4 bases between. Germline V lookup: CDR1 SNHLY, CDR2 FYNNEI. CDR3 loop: CASSERETQYF. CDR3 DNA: TGTGCCAGCAGTGAGCGGGAGACCCAGTACTTC.

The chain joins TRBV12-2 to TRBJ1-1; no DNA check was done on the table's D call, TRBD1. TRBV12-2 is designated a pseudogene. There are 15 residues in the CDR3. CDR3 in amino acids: CASRVRQAGNTEAFF. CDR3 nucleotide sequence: TGTGCAAGTCGCGTTAGACAGGCGGGGAACACTGAAGCTTTCTTT.